Listed here are 23 T cell receptor beta chains from one sample, sequenced in a study of T cell repertoires in cytomegalovirus infection (dated by TCRdb to the late 2010s). No antigens are known for them. The sample was run on an Illumina HiSeq 1500. TCRdb applied fastp at Q25 and MiXCR to the public reads, then kept only in-frame beta chains. Every entry covers one CDR3 protein and lists the most common genes and DNA from its rows. In all, the sample holds fewer than 1,000,000 distinct CDR3 sequences, and 25% to 40% of those were seen once. The ten most abundant clones make up under 15% of the sample. This sample's treatment or condition label indicates: in vitro stimulation with specific CMV peptide epitopes to enrich CMV-specific T cells. Sequenced here: cultured CD8+ T cells from PBMCs, sampled from culture after CMV antigen stimulation. Receptor source: a human donor in good health (CMV status not recorded). Some clones in this sample may be carry-over from other donors' samples.

This clonotype was counted at least ten times. The V gene is TRBV7-2, the J gene TRBJ1-1; no definite D call. Germline lookup yields CDR1 SGHTA and CDR2 FQGNSA. V lost 5 bases, J lost 1 base, and 11 bases lay in between. CDR3 length: 14 amino acids. The CDR3: CASSPFGENTEAFF. The CDR3 bases are TGTGCCAGCAGCCCCTTCGGGGAGAACACTGAAGCTTTCTTT.

V usage is TRBV27 and J usage is TRBJ1-5, with a weak D call TRBD1 (5 bases). Germline V gene data show CDR1 as MNHEY and CDR2 as SMNVEV (reference sequence). The CDR3 length is 14 residues. Trimming pared 4 bases from V and 6 bases from J, leaving 13 bases between. CDR3 region: CASSSTGFSQPQHF. CDR3 nucleotide sequence: TGTGCCAGCAGTTCCACAGGATTTAGTCAGCCCCAGCATTTT.

The table lists this clonotype with a few counts. The CDR3 DNA reads TGCGCCAGCAGCTTGGCTGGGGACGGGGTTTACAATGAGCAGTTCTTC. Encoded protein: CASSLAGDGVYNEQFF. The chain combines TRBV5-1 with TRBJ2-1, with D perhaps assigned TRBD1 or TRBD2 (5 bases each). Germline V gene lookup returns CDR1 SGHRS and CDR2 YFSETQ. CDR3 size: 16 residues. V was clipped by 0 bases and J by 4 bases, with 14 bases between them.

J is TRBJ1-4 and V is TRBV10-2, with 8 bases aligning to TRBD1. This CDR3 spans 14 amino acids. V shed 9 bases, J shed 5 bases, and the junction held 8 bases outside the gene matches. Germline values: CDR1 WSHSY, CDR2 SAAADI. CDR3 amino acids: CASLTGTGNEKLFF. The CDR3, as DNA: TGCGCCAGTTTAACCGGGACAGGAAATGAAAAACTGTTTTTT.

The chain employs TRBV25-1 and TRBJ1-6; 10 nucleotides agree with TRBD1. Looked up from germline, CDR1 is MGHDK and CDR2 is SYGVNS. The V segment lost 8 bases and the J segment 7 bases; nucleotides outside the gene matches: 5. The CDR3 totals 14 residues. Here the CDR3 DNA reads TGTGCCAGCGGTCAGACAGGGGGCAATTCACCCCTCCACTTT. Amino acids: CASGQTGGNSPLHF.

This chain connects TRBV4-2 to TRBJ2-1; 11 bases match TRBD2. This CDR3 is 17 amino acids long. V was pared by 2 bases and J by 5 bases, with 8 bases of the junction left unmatched. Germline V gives CDR1 LGHNA, CDR2 YNFKEQ. CDR3 nucleotides: TGTGCCAGCAGCCAACTTAGCGGGGGGGCCGAGGACAATGAGCAGTTCTTC. This sequence encodes CASSQLSGGAEDNEQFF.

At least ten counts were recorded for this clonotype. This chain links TRBV7-8 with TRBJ1-5, with a possible D match to TRBD1 (5 bases). The CDR3 runs to 12 residues. V gave up 7 bases and J gave up 6 bases, with 10 bases separating them. The germline V gene has CDR1 SGHVS and CDR2 FQNEAQ. The CDR3, as DNA: TGTGCCAGCACCTACGGGGGTCAGCCCCAGCATTTT. The encoded protein is CASTYGGQPQHF.

On this clonotype itself: It may be a read error: a sequence one base away is much more abundant. V usage is TRBV7-8 and J usage is TRBJ1-1; 7 positions agree with TRBD1. CDR1 is SGHVS, CDR2 FQNEAQ, per germline. The CDR3 totals 14 residues. The V and J ends lost 10 bases and 1 base, in that order; junction bases with no gene match: 9. This CDR3 reads CANRPRDRNTEAFF. As DNA, the CDR3 is TGTGCCAACAGGCCCCGGGACAGGAACACTGAAGCTTTCTTT.

The chain couples TRBV9 to TRBJ2-1, with 10 bases aligning to TRBD1. The CDR3 totals 16 residues. From germline, CDR1 is SGDLS and CDR2 YYNGEE. Trimming took 3 bases from V and 6 from J; bases not matched to a gene: 9. CDR3 nucleotide sequence: TGTGCCAGCAGCGAGGGACAGGGGCCGTTCCGCAATGAGCAGTTCTTC. Its translation: CASSEGQGPFRNEQFF.

The chain has TRBV27 and TRBJ2-7, with 12 bases identical to TRBD1. Germline loops: CDR1 MNHEY, CDR2 SMNVEV (reference sequence). The CDR3 consists of 15 residues. The junction had 7 bases not matched to a gene; V was cut back by 6 bases and J by 4 bases. The CDR3 loop reads CASRRGQGAQYEQYF. CDR3 nucleotide sequence: TGTGCCAGCAGACGGGGACAGGGGGCACAATACGAGCAGTACTTC.

There are many counts of this clonotype. This chain joins TRBV11-2 and TRBJ2-1, with 7 bases fitting TRBD2. Germline loops: CDR1 SGHAT, CDR2 FQNNGV. Losses at the gene ends were 5 bases for V and 5 bases for J; bases not matched to a gene: 12. The CDR3 is 16 residues long. The CDR3 sequence is CASSARGLAVNNEQFF. Written as DNA, the CDR3 is TGTGCCAGCAGCGCCCGGGGTCTAGCGGTGAACAATGAGCAGTTCTTC.

The CDR3 loop is CASSPWTSGGSYEQYF. DNA for the CDR3: TGTGCCAGCAGCCCGTGGACTAGCGGGGGCTCCTACGAGCAGTACTTC. V usage is TRBV7-9 and J usage is TRBJ2-7; 13 bases align to TRBD2. Germline V gives CDR1 SEHNR, CDR2 FQNEAQ (reference sequence). With V trimmed by 5 bases and J by 0 bases, 4 bases remained unmatched. CDR3 length: 16 residues.

This clonotype was picked up many times. This chain joins TRBV7-6 and TRBJ2-3, with unresolved D. The CDR3 runs 13 residues. Germline assignment: CDR1 SGHVS and CDR2 FNYEAQ. Trimming took 5 bases from V and 5 from J, leaving 11 bases between them. CDR3 bases: TGTGCCAGCAGCCACCTAGAGGAAGATACGCAGTATTTT. It encodes CASSHLEEDTQYF.

The CDR3 nucleotides read TGTGCCAGCACCGGGGGGGGGGCCGGATATAATTCACCCCTCCACTTT. Protein product: CASTGGGAGYNSPLHF. V usage is TRBV27 and J usage is TRBJ1-6; possible D gene TRBD1, 6 bases. V was cut by 7 bases and J by 4 bases, with 17 bases left in between. From germline, CDR1 is MNHEY and CDR2 SMNVEV (reference sequence). The CDR3 totals 16 residues.

This clonotype was seen a few times. The chain joins TRBV7-9 to TRBJ2-7, with D possibly called TRBD1 or TRBD2 (6 bases each). V lost 2 bases and J lost 6, with 14 bases in between. Germline V gene lookup returns CDR1 SEHNR and CDR2 FQNEAQ (reference sequence). This CDR3 spans 14 amino acids. This CDR3 reads CASSLIGGSSEQYV. DNA of the CDR3: TGTGCCAGCAGCTTAATAGGGGGGTCTTCCGAGCAGTACGTC.

This clonotype has only a few counts. CDR3 coding DNA: TGTGCCAGCAGTTTGTACCGAAACTGGGGGGCATCGAACACTGAAGCTTTCTTT. Protein sequence: CASSLYRNWGASNTEAFF. V usage is TRBV28 and J usage is TRBJ1-1, with TRBD1 as a possible D gene (6 bases). The germline gives CDR1 MDHEN, CDR2 SYDVKM. The CDR3 consists of 18 residues. V dropped 3 bases and J dropped 1 base, with 21 bases sitting between them.

The chain is built from TRBV15 and TRBJ2-3; TRBD2 might be the D (7 bases). Germline V gene lookup returns CDR1 LNHNV and CDR2 YYDKDF (reference sequence). This CDR3 has 15 residues. V was shortened by 3 bases and J by 3 bases, with 13 bases between the two germline ends. CDR3 coding DNA: TGTGCCACCAGCAGCACCGGGGGGCCAACAGATACGCAGTATTTT. The encoded protein is CATSSTGGPTDTQYF.

The table lists this clonotype with a few counts. The chain couples TRBV10-3 to TRBJ2-1, with TRBD2 identical over 8 bases. The CDR3 spans 16 residues. V shed 0 bases and J 5 bases; nucleotides not matched to a gene: 6. The germline V gene encodes CDR1 ENHRY and CDR2 SYGVKD. DNA of the CDR3: TGTGCCATCAGTGAGTCTTGGCGGGGGGCGAACAATGAGCAGTTCTTC. Translating gives CAISESWRGANNEQFF.

This clonotype was recorded at least ten times. The chain employs TRBV7-2 and TRBJ1-6, with 8 bases that match TRBD1. The germline V gene encodes CDR1 SGHTA and CDR2 FQGNSA. J lost 3 bases, V lost 5 bases, and 6 bases had no gene match. The CDR3 is made up of 16 amino acids. The CDR3 nucleotides are TGTGCCAGCAGCCGGACTGACAGGGGCTATAATTCACCCCTCCACTTT. Translating gives CASSRTDRGYNSPLHF.

Only a few counts were recorded for this clonotype. V and J are TRBV27 and TRBJ2-1; 7 bases map to TRBD2. Looked up from germline, CDR1 is MNHEY and CDR2 is SMNVEV (reference sequence). The CDR3 spans 13 residues. The J segment lost 2 bases and the V segment lost 6 bases, leaving 1 base of the junction unmatched. Here the CDR3 DNA reads TGTGCCAGCAGGAGCGGGGCCTACAATGAGCAGTTCTTC. As protein: CASRSGAYNEQFF.

The chain carries TRBV7-9 and TRBJ2-1, with TRBD1 as a possible D gene (6 bases). The CDR3 covers 16 residues. Germline lookup yields CDR1 SEHNR and CDR2 FQNEAQ (reference sequence). Trimming left V 5 bases short and J 0 bases short, with 14 bases between. The CDR3 coding sequence is TGTGCCAGCAGCCTTCCCCGGGACACCTCCTACAATGAGCAGTTCTTC. Its translation is CASSLPRDTSYNEQFF.

The CDR3 coding sequence is TGCGCCAGCAGCCAACTGCGGGGGGGCGTTGAGCAGTTCTTC. Translating gives CASSQLRGGVEQFF. This chain connects TRBV4-1 to TRBJ2-1; 9 bases agree with TRBD2. Germline CDR1 is MGHRA and CDR2 is YSYEKL. Trimming cost V 2 bases and J 9 bases; bases outside gene matches: 5. The CDR3 is 14 residues long.

Note on this clonotype: One end of the junction is discordant with germline, which a read error may explain. J is TRBJ2-5 and V is TRBV12-3 or TRBV12-4; TRBD2 matches at 8 bases. This CDR3 is built from 14 residues. In DNA, the CDR3 is TGTGTCAGCAGCGATAGCGGGAACCAAGAGACCCAGTACTTC. It translates to CVSSDSGNQETQYF.